The rows below give T cell receptor beta chains drawn from one sample of a study of shared clonotypes between healthy human individuals. Assay: immunoSEQ multiplex PCR; the TCRdb copy retains only in-frame clones and omits some. The sample carries about 2.4 million clones, 80% to 95% recorded once. The sample was naive CD4+ T cells from PBMCs. These receptor sequences come from a man between 18 and 35 years old in good health. Some clones in this sample may be carry-over from other donors' samples. The CDR3 runs from the conserved cysteine through the conserved F or W. D genes are given only for firm matches. Clone sizes are given selectively: once, few, many, or a class where the clone is expanded.

d_call	clone_size	v_call	j_call	cdr3_nt	cdr3_aa
TRBD2	NA	TRBV5-1	TRBJ2-1	TGCGCCAGCAGCTGGGTAGCGGGGACTTTCAAAAATGAGCAGTTCTTC	CASSWVAGTFKNEQFF
NA	NA	TRBV2	TRBJ2-5	TGTGCCAGCAGTGATAGTGTGGGGCCAGAGACCCAGTACTTC	CASSDSVGPETQYF
NA	NA	TRBV10-2	TRBJ2-1	TGCGCCAGCAGTGGACTTCCCGATGAGCAGTTCTTC	CASSGLPDEQFF
NA	NA	TRBV7-8	TRBJ1-2	TGTGCCACCTCCCTTACGAGCACTTCGTATGGCTACACCTTC	CATSLTSTSYGYTF
TRBD2	NA	TRBV29-1	TRBJ2-5	TGCAGCGTTGAACGCCTAGCGGTACAAGAGACCCAGTACTTC	CSVERLAVQETQYF
TRBD2	NA	TRBV18	TRBJ2-3	TGTGCCAGCTCACCGACGACTAGCGTATACACAGATACGCAGTATTTT	CASSPTTSVYTDTQYF
NA	NA	TRBV5-1	TRBJ2-3	TGCGCCAGCAGCTTGTACGGCGGGAGCACAGATACGCAGTATTTT	CASSLYGGSTDTQYF
NA	NA	TRBV10-3	TRBJ2-3	TGTGCCATCATGGGGGACTCAGATACGCAGTATTTT	CAIMGDSDTQYF
NA	NA	TRBV28	TRBJ1-1	TGTGCCAGCAGTTTGAACCCCCAGCTGAACACTGAAGCTTTCTTT	CASSLNPQLNTEAFF
NA	NA	TRBV5-4	TRBJ2-1	TGTGCCAGCAGCCCTTTGAACAACAATGAGCAGTTCTTC	CASSPLNNNEQFF
TRBD1	once	TRBV2	TRBJ1-4	TGTGCCAGCAGGGGAGGACAGGGACCGGGGAATGAAAAACTGTTTTTT	CASRGGQGPGNEKLFF
TRBD1	NA	TRBV14	TRBJ2-7	TGTGCCAGCAGCCAGACAGGGGGCGCCTACGAGCAGTACTTC	CASSQTGGAYEQYF
TRBD2	NA	TRBV6-5	TRBJ2-7	TGTGCCAGCAGTCCCCAGGGACTAGCAAAATACGAGCAGTACTTC	CASSPQGLAKYEQYF
NA	NA	TRBV27	TRBJ2-2	TGTGCCAGCAGTTTGAGACAGGGAGGAGGGAACGGGGAGCTGTTTTTT	CASSLRQGGGNGELFF
TRBD1	NA	TRBV5-1	TRBJ2-7	TGCGCCAGCAGCCGGACAGGGGGCTCCTACGAGCAGTACTTC	CASSRTGGSYEQYF
NA	NA	TRBV29-1	TRBJ1-2	TGCAGCGTTAGTATACCGCTTTCAGGCGGCTACACCTTC	CSVSIPLSGGYTF
TRBD2	once	TRBV7-8	TRBJ2-7	TGTGCCAGCAGCTCTAGGGCACTAGCGGGACCTTCCTCCTACGAGCAGTACTTC	CASSSRALAGPSSYEQYF
TRBD2	NA	TRBV4-3	TRBJ2-7	TGCGCCAGCAGCCAGAATAGCGGGAGCTCCTACGAGCAGTACTTC	CASSQNSGSSYEQYF
TRBD1	NA	TRBV10-3	TRBJ1-5	TGTGCCATCAGTGCTAACAGGGGGGAGGGCCAGCCCCAGCATTTT	CAISANRGEGQPQHF
TRBD2	NA	TRBV10-3	TRBJ2-7	TGTGCCATCAGTGAGCCGGGGGGGGCCAGTACCTACGAGCAGTACTTC	CAISEPGGASTYEQYF
NA	NA	TRBV20-1	TRBJ2-7	TGCAGTGGAAGAACTCACTACGAGCAGTACTTC	CSGRTHYEQYF
NA	NA	TRBV29-1	TRBJ2-7	TGCAGCGTCGTAATTGGGGTCGGCTACGAGCAGTACTTC	CSVVIGVGYEQYF
NA	NA	TRBV4-1	TRBJ2-7	TGCGCCAGCAGCCAAGTCGACAGCGAGCAGTACTTC	CASSQVDSEQYF
NA	once	TRBV6-1	TRBJ1-2	TGTGCCAGCAGTGAGCAGGGAGACTATGGCTACACCTTC	CASSEQGDYGYTF
TRBD1	NA	TRBV4-1	TRBJ2-5	TGCGCCAGCAGCCTATTACAGACAGGGAAAGAGACCCAGTACTTC	CASSLLQTGKETQYF
TRBD2	NA	TRBV5-1	TRBJ2-5	TGCGCCAGCAGCCTAGGGACTAGCGGGAGGAAGGAGACCCAGTACTTC	CASSLGTSGRKETQYF
NA	NA	TRBV4-1	TRBJ1-4	TGCGCCAGCAGCCCCCACGCGGGACCGAATGAAAAACTGTTTTTT	CASSPHAGPNEKLFF
TRBD2	NA	TRBV14	TRBJ2-1	TGTGCCAGCAGTCTAAGACTAGCCACCTACAATGAGCAGTTCTTC	CASSLRLATYNEQFF
TRBD2	NA	TRBV7-2	TRBJ2-3	TGTGCCAGCAGCTTAGTGGGGCTAGCGGGACCAGATACGCAGTATTTT	CASSLVGLAGPDTQYF
NA	NA	TRBV4-3	TRBJ2-1	TGCGCCAGCAGCCAAGATACCCTTCCACGAGAGCAGTTCTTC	CASSQDTLPREQFF
NA	NA	TRBV6-5	TRBJ2-7	TGTGCCAGCAGTTACTCCAGCGCCTACTCCTACGAGCAGTACTTC	CASSYSSAYSYEQYF
NA	once	TRBV6-5	TRBJ1-5	TGTGCCAGCAGTTATTTGACAGGCAATCAGCCCCAGCATTTT	CASSYLTGNQPQHF
NA	NA	TRBV7-3	TRBJ2-5	TGTGCCAGCAGCTCCTCCGACGGAGCAGGGACCCAGTACTTC	CASSSSDGAGTQYF
NA	NA	TRBV6-5	TRBJ1-2	TGTGCCAGCAGAGGAACAGGGAGGGCCTATGGCTACACCTTC	CASRGTGRAYGYTF
TRBD2	NA	TRBV4-2	TRBJ2-1	TGTGCCAGCAACCCGGGACTAGAGTACAATGAGCAGTTCTTC	CASNPGLEYNEQFF
NA	NA	TRBV7-6	TRBJ1-3	TGTGCCAGCAGCGCAAGCCGTGGGGGGCCAGGAAACACCATATATTTT	CASSASRGGPGNTIYF
NA	NA	TRBV29-1	TRBJ2-5	TGCAGCGTTGGGCGGGCATTCCAAGAGACCCAGTACTTC	CSVGRAFQETQYF
TRBD2	NA	TRBV9	TRBJ2-3	TGTGCCAGCAGCGCAAGCGGGAGGGTGATTGGCACAGATACGCAGTATTTT	CASSASGRVIGTDTQYF
TRBD1	NA	TRBV11-2	TRBJ1-2	TGTGCCAGCAGCTTAGACAGGGGGCCGAACGCCGCTCGGGGCTACACCTTC	CASSLDRGPNAARGYTF
TRBD2	NA	TRBV5-4	TRBJ2-2	TGTGCCAGCAGCTGGGGACTAGCGGGCACCGGGGAGCTGTTTTTT	CASSWGLAGTGELFF
TRBD1	NA	TRBV6-1	TRBJ2-2	TGTGCCAGCAGCCGACAGGGGAACACCGGGGAGCTGTTTTTT	CASSRQGNTGELFF
NA	NA	TRBV28	TRBJ2-7	TGTGCTCGGAGCTCCTACGAGCAGTACTTC	CARSSYEQYF
TRBD2	once	TRBV28	TRBJ2-7	TGTGCCAGCAGTTTATTCCTAGCGGGAGTCGGCGAGCAGTACTTC	CASSLFLAGVGEQYF
NA	NA	TRBV27	TRBJ2-3	TGTGCCAGCAGGCCCTGGGGGGAGGGCACAGATACGCAGTATTTT	CASRPWGEGTDTQYF
NA	NA	TRBV9	TRBJ1-1	TGTGCCAGCAGCGGTCACTCGAACACTGAAGCTTTCTTT	CASSGHSNTEAFF
NA	NA	TRBV10-3	TRBJ2-1	TGTGCCATCAGTGCCCTTCCCGGCTCCTACAATGAGCAGTTCTTC	CAISALPGSYNEQFF
NA	few	TRBV7-3	TRBJ1-1	TGTGCCAGCAGCCCCACAAGTAACACTGAAGCTTTCTTT	CASSPTSNTEAFF
NA	NA	TRBV5-8	TRBJ1-1	TGTGCCAGCAGCCTCTCCGGGACAAAATACCTTTTT	CASSLSGTKYLF
TRBD2	NA	TRBV27	TRBJ2-5	TGTGCCAGCAGGACGCGGGGGGTGGGAGAGACCCAGTACTTC	CASRTRGVGETQYF
TRBD2	NA	TRBV7-2	TRBJ2-3	TGTGCCAGCAGCTTACTAGCGGGAGAGGATACGCAGTATTTT	CASSLLAGEDTQYF
TRBD1	NA	TRBV7-9	TRBJ2-5	TGTGCCAGCAGCAAACAGACAGGGCCGCAAGAGACCCAGTACTTC	CASSKQTGPQETQYF
NA	few	TRBV28	TRBJ2-7	TGTGCCAGCAGTCCCCCCGGGGGGCGATTTAACGAGCAGTACTTC	CASSPPGGRFNEQYF